Following are 32 T cell receptor beta chains from one sample sequenced in a study of T cells in Graves' hyperthyroidism and ophthalmopathy. The investigators amplified TCR beta CDR3 regions from RNA transcripts. A first-round RT-PCR of the TCR CDR3 used the HTBI primer set. TCRdb passed the multiplex PCR reads through MiXCR, listing each CDR3 protein once. Found here are roughly 500,000 distinct CDR3 sequences, about 46% of them singletons; the top ten hold about two fifths. Input material: peripheral blood or thyroid tissue (not recorded which). The receptors shown here come from an adult woman with Graves' disease, either hyperthyroidism or ophthalmopathy (not recorded which).

This clonotype was seen only once. The V and J genes are TRBV10-3 and TRBJ2-2; D unclear. CDR1 is ENHRY, CDR2 SYGVKD, per germline. The V gene lost 4 bases and the J gene lost 1 base, with 4 bases spanning the gap. The CDR3 is 13 residues long. The CDR3 spells CAISVLNTGELFF. CDR3 DNA sequence: TGTGCCATCAGTGTACTGAACACCGGGGAGCTGTTTTTT.

This clonotype showed up just a few times. The chain combines TRBV19 with TRBJ1-5; the match to TRBD1 covers 9 bases. V was pared by 8 bases and J by 4 bases, with 9 bases of the junction left unmatched. This CDR3 is 15 amino acids long. CDR1 LNHDA and CDR2 SQIVND come from the germline V gene (reference sequence). This CDR3 reads CASSITGQGNQPQHF. The CDR3 coding sequence is TGTGCCAGTTCCATAACCGGACAGGGGAATCAGCCCCAGCATTTT.

This sequence joins TRBV7-2 and TRBJ2-7; D is unclear. Trimming shortened V by 4 bases and J by 3 bases, and 13 bases separated the two germline ends. The germline V gene has CDR1 SGHTA and CDR2 FQGNSA. The CDR3 runs 14 residues. CDR3 region: CASSSPYVDYEQYF. The CDR3 DNA follows: TGTGCCAGCAGCTCTCCCTATGTTGACTACGAGCAGTACTTC.

This clonotype was found many times. The chain carries TRBV20-1 and TRBJ1-2; a weak D match, TRBD1 (5 bases). The CDR3 length is 16 residues. V lost 3 bases and J 5 bases, leaving 22 bases between the germline ends. Germline CDR1 and CDR2: DFQATT and SNEGSKA (reference sequence). As DNA, the CDR3 is TGCAGTGCTAGCAGGGTCTCTTCAGGGAAAGATTATGGCTACACCTTC. Residues: CSASRVSSGKDYGYTF.

A few counts support this clonotype. This chain joins TRBV28 and TRBJ1-1; no clear D gene. The CDR3 contains 13 residues. CDR1 is MDHEN, CDR2 SYDVKM, per germline. V dropped 6 bases and J dropped 2 bases, with 10 bases sitting between them. In DNA form, the CDR3 reads TGTGCCAGCAGCCAGACAAGTAACACTGAAGCTTTCTTT. This encodes CASSQTSNTEAFF.

Ten or more counts support this clonotype. V and J are TRBV7-9 and TRBJ2-7; TRBD1 aligns across 8 bases. The V gene end was trimmed by 1 base and the J gene end by 2 bases; junction bases not matched to a gene: 7. Germline CDR1 and CDR2: SEHNR and FQNEAQ (reference sequence). This CDR3 comprises 16 residues. The CDR3 DNA is TGTGCCAGCAGCTTAGTGGACGCGACAGGGGCCTACGAGCAGTACTTC. Protein: CASSLVDATGAYEQYF.

This sequence joins TRBV13 and TRBJ2-3; D gene uncertain. This CDR3 has 14 amino acids. V was clipped by 7 bases and J by 6 bases, with 17 bases between them. Germline V gives CDR1 PRHDT, CDR2 FYEKMQ (reference sequence). The CDR3 here is CASKRWTGRDTQYF. The CDR3 DNA reads TGTGCCAGCAAAAGATGGACCGGAAGGGATACGCAGTATTTT.

This clonotype came up many times. The chain joins TRBV19 to TRBJ2-2; D is perhaps TRBD2 (6 bases). This CDR3 comprises 12 residues. V shed 7 bases and J shed 5 bases, with 8 bases lying between them. Per the germline V gene, CDR1 is LNHDA and CDR2 is SQIVND (reference sequence). Here the CDR3 reads CASTRGTGELFF. In nucleotides, the CDR3 is TGTGCCAGTACTCGGGGGACCGGGGAGCTGTTTTTT.

The sample holds one count of this clonotype. CDR3 residues: CASSLFQVPYGYTF. The CDR3 coding sequence is TGTGCCAGCAGCTTGTTTCAGGTGCCCTATGGCTACACCTTC. V usage is TRBV7-2 and J usage is TRBJ1-2, with D hard to call. Deletions cut 3 bases from V and 4 bases from J, with 12 bases between. CDR1 SGHTA and CDR2 FQGNSA come from the germline V gene. The CDR3 extends over 14 amino acids.

The chain recombines TRBV7-9 with TRBJ2-7, with 7 bases matching TRBD1. Germline loops: CDR1 SEHNR, CDR2 FQNEAQ (reference sequence). This CDR3 contains 14 residues. J lost 3 bases, V lost 5 bases, and 7 bases had no gene match. CDR3: CASSTRQGRYEQYF. The DNA of the CDR3 is TGTGCCAGCAGCACGCGACAGGGCCGCTACGAGCAGTACTTC. The whole variable domain, filled in from reference TRBV7-9 and TRBJ2-7, reads DTGVSQNPRHKITKRGQNVTFRCDPISEHNRLYWYRQTLGQGPEFLTYFQNEAQLEKSRLLSDRFSAERPKGSFSTLEIQRTEQGDSAMYLCASSTRQGRYEQYFGPGTRLTVT.

This clonotype was counted between two and nine times. A much larger clone is a single base away; this may be a read error. V gene TRBV7-9 combines with J gene TRBJ1-3; D not resolved. Per the germline V gene, CDR1 is SEHNR and CDR2 is FQNEAQ (reference sequence). The CDR3 has 13 amino acids. In nucleotides, the CDR3 is TGTGCCAGCAGCCAGAGCTCTGGAAACACCGTATATTTT. This translates into CASSQSSGNTVYF.

The chain has TRBV9 and TRBJ2-7, with 13 positions matching TRBD2. The germline V gene has CDR1 SGDLS and CDR2 YYNGEE. Losses at the gene ends were 3 bases for V and 7 bases for J; bases not matched to a gene: 7. This CDR3 spans 15 amino acids. The CDR3 region is CASSATSGRSREQYF. CDR3 nucleotide sequence: TGTGCCAGCAGCGCGACTAGCGGGAGGTCGAGGGAGCAGTACTTC.

This clonotype was seen once. The chain is built from TRBV9 and TRBJ2-5; D is uncertain. Germline V gives CDR1 SGDLS, CDR2 YYNGEE. The V gene lost 0 bases and the J gene lost 0 bases, with 9 bases spanning the gap. The CDR3 spans 15 residues. The CDR3 sequence: CASSVALGNQETQYF. In DNA form, the CDR3 reads TGTGCCAGCAGCGTAGCTTTGGGGAACCAAGAGACCCAGTACTTC.

This clonotype was recorded at least ten times. The chain combines TRBV20-1 with TRBJ1-1; D remains unclear. The V gene lost 3 bases and the J gene lost 4 bases, with 6 bases spanning the gap. The germline V gene encodes CDR1 DFQATT and CDR2 SNEGSKA (reference sequence). The CDR3 totals 11 residues. Here the CDR3 DNA reads TGCAGTGCTAGGTCTTCCACTGAAGCTTTCTTT. Its translation is CSARSSTEAFF.

The chain couples TRBV7-9 to TRBJ1-2, with D perhaps matching TRBD1 (5 bases). CDR3 size: 14 residues. The V and J ends lost 6 bases and 4 bases respectively, with 15 bases between them. The germline CDR1 and CDR2 sequences are SEHNR and FQNEAQ (reference sequence). CDR3 region: CASSREQVGYGYTF. Written as DNA, the CDR3 is TGTGCCAGCAGTCGGGAACAGGTGGGCTATGGCTACACCTTC.

This clonotype was recorded many times. The chain couples TRBV5-6 to TRBJ2-5, with 8 bases identical to TRBD2. The J segment lost 5 bases and the V segment lost 3 bases, leaving 9 bases of the junction unmatched. Germline assignment: CDR1 SGHDT and CDR2 YYEEEE. The CDR3 consists of 15 residues. The CDR3 bases are TGTGCCAGCAGCTCCAAAGCGGGAGAGAGGGAGACCCAGTACTTC. It specifies CASSSKAGERETQYF.

This clonotype turned up a few times. The V call is TRBV11-2, the J call TRBJ2-7; 7 bases are shared with TRBD2. This CDR3 has 14 residues. CDR1 and CDR2 (germline): SGHAT, FQNNGV. The trim removed 3 bases at V and 4 bases at J, leaving 6 bases unmatched. CDR3 amino acids: CASSLGGRVYEQYF. Written as DNA, the CDR3 is TGTGCCAGCAGCTTGGGGGGGAGGGTATACGAGCAGTACTTC.

In this sample, this clonotype turned up many times. The chain is built from TRBV14 and TRBJ1-5; a possible D gene is TRBD1 (5 bases). This CDR3 spans 12 amino acids. The germline V gene encodes CDR1 SGHDN and CDR2 FVKESK. Trimming took 5 bases from V and 6 from J, leaving 8 bases between them. The CDR3 DNA sequence: TGTGCCAGCAGCAGGGGTTCTCAGCCCCAGCATTTT. Its protein product is CASSRGSQPQHF.

The chain has TRBV10-3 and TRBJ1-6, with 9 bases that match TRBD1. Losses at the gene ends were 2 bases for V and 9 bases for J; bases not matched to a gene: 11. CDR3 length: 17 residues. Germline assignment: CDR1 ENHRY and CDR2 SYGVKD. CDR3 protein: CAISEALQGAQGSPLHF. The DNA for the CDR3 is TGTGCCATCAGTGAGGCCTTACAGGGGGCTCAGGGTTCACCCCTCCACTTT.

This clonotype occurred many times. The chain joins TRBV3-1 to TRBJ1-2; 9 bases are a match to TRBD1. This CDR3 region has 14 residues. Germline-derived CDR1 and CDR2 are LGHDT and YNNKEL (reference sequence). The V gene end was trimmed by 6 bases and the J gene end by 7 bases; junction bases not matched to a gene: 9. CDR3 amino acids: CASSPRDRVGGYTF. CDR3 nucleotide sequence: TGTGCCAGCAGTCCACGGGACAGGGTGGGTGGCTACACCTTC. The full variable domain, in which reference TRBV3-1 and TRBJ1-2 provide the parts outside the CDR3, is DTAVSQTPKYLVTQMGNDKSIKCEQNLGHDTMYWYKQDSKKFLKIMFSYNNKELIINETVPNRFSPKSPDKAHLNLHINSLELGDSAVYFCASSPRDRVGGYTFGSGTRLTVV.

This clonotype was seen at least ten times. The chain employs TRBV10-3 and TRBJ1-1; D unclear. Trimming shortened V by 8 bases and J by 1 base, and 11 bases separated the two germline ends. Germline assignment: CDR1 ENHRY and CDR2 SYGVKD. This CDR3 has 13 residues. This CDR3 reads CAIQGQPNTEAFF. As DNA, the CDR3 is TGTGCCATCCAAGGGCAGCCGAACACTGAAGCTTTCTTT.

V usage is TRBV10-3 and J usage is TRBJ1-5; 11 nucleotides match TRBD1. The trim removed 3 bases at V and 1 base at J, leaving 8 bases unmatched. The CDR3 sequence is 18 residues long. The germline V gene encodes CDR1 ENHRY and CDR2 SYGVKD. CDR3 residues: CAISEDWTGGASNQPQHF. Written as DNA, the CDR3 is TGTGCCATCAGTGAAGATTGGACAGGGGGCGCGAGCAATCAGCCCCAGCATTTT.

J is TRBJ2-7 and V is TRBV7-8, with 10 bases that match TRBD2. CDR3 length: 19 residues. Germline values: CDR1 SGHVS, CDR2 FQNEAQ. J gave up 2 bases and V 6 bases, and 19 bases lay outside the gene matches. CDR3 protein: CASSPLDYPTSGITYEQYF. CDR3 sequence (DNA): TGTGCCAGCAGTCCCCTTGACTACCCAACTAGCGGGATTACCTACGAGCAGTACTTC.

The chain has TRBV24-1 and TRBJ1-2, with D tentatively TRBD1 (5 bases). Germline V gives CDR1 KGHDR, CDR2 SFDVKD. V lost 5 bases and J lost 5, with 14 bases in between. There are 14 residues in the CDR3. CDR3 DNA: TGTGCCACCAGTGGGGATGGACGGACATATGGCTACACCTTC. This sequence encodes CATSGDGRTYGYTF.

This clonotype turned up a few times. V gene TRBV7-3 combines with J gene TRBJ2-3; no firm D call. V lost 1 base, J lost 2 bases, and 7 bases lay in between. Germline V CDR1 and CDR2: SGHTA, FQGTGA. The CDR3 runs 14 residues. The CDR3 reads CASSLMASTDTQYF. The CDR3 DNA sequence: TGTGCCAGCAGCTTAATGGCTTCCACAGATACGCAGTATTTT.

The genes are TRBV19 and TRBJ1-4; TRBD1 might be the D (6 bases). The CDR3 totals 12 residues. V gave up 5 bases and J gave up 8 bases, with 9 bases separating them. Per the germline V gene, CDR1 is LNHDA and CDR2 is SQIVND (reference sequence). CDR3 nucleotides: TGTGCCAGTAGTCACGACAGGGAAAAACTGTTTTTT. Encoded protein: CASSHDREKLFF.

The chain employs TRBV11-1 and TRBJ2-7, with D maybe TRBD2 (6 bases). Germline CDR1 reads SGHAT; CDR2 reads FQDESV (reference sequence). The CDR3 is made up of 13 amino acids. V lost 9 bases and J 2 bases, leaving 14 bases between the germline ends. This CDR3 is CASSMEGPYEQYF. The CDR3 DNA sequence: TGTGCCAGTAGTATGGAGGGCCCCTACGAGCAGTACTTC.

This clonotype has more than one count but fewer than ten. J is TRBJ2-5 and V is TRBV10-3, with a possible D match to TRBD1 (5 bases). Trimming left V 10 bases short and J 5 bases short, with 14 bases between. The CDR3 spans 12 residues. Germline CDR1 is ENHRY and CDR2 is SYGVKD. CDR3: CATGPGWETQYF. The CDR3 DNA reads as TGTGCCACAGGCCCAGGGTGGGAGACCCAGTACTTC.

V usage is TRBV9 and J usage is TRBJ2-6; D not certain. CDR1 SGDLS and CDR2 YYNGEE come from the germline V gene. This CDR3 has 14 residues. The V end lost 4 bases, the J end lost 4 bases, and 9 bases lay between the germline ends. The DNA for the CDR3 is TGTGCCAGCAGCCGACCTCAGGGGGCCAACGTCCTGACTTTC. Translated: CASSRPQGANVLTF.

This clonotype was seen repeatedly, ten times or more. This chain connects TRBV28 to TRBJ1-6; D unresolved. The V end lost 3 bases, the J end lost 4 bases, and 7 bases lay between the germline ends. Per the germline V gene, CDR1 is MDHEN and CDR2 is SYDVKM. CDR3 length equals 14 residues. Here the CDR3 DNA reads TGTGCCAGCAGTTTCCCTTCTTATAATTCACCCCTCCACTTT. This sequence encodes CASSFPSYNSPLHF.

The CDR3 is CASSFEGSEYTEAFF. The CDR3 DNA reads TGCGCCAGCAGCTTTGAGGGGTCTGAGTACACTGAAGCTTTCTTT. This chain links TRBV5-1 with TRBJ1-1; a weak D match, TRBD1 (5 bases). Germline CDR1 reads SGHRS; CDR2 reads YFSETQ. V dropped 2 bases and J dropped 3 bases, with 14 bases sitting between them. There are 15 residues in the CDR3.

Ten or more counts support this clonotype. The V and J genes are TRBV24-1 and TRBJ2-5; TRBD2 matches 8 bases. In germline, CDR1 is KGHDR, CDR2 SFDVKD. The CDR3 contains 14 residues. V dropped 4 bases and J dropped 5; count of bases not matched to a gene: 5. CDR3 DNA: TGTGCCACCAGTGAAACCGGACTAGCTGAGACCCAGTACTTC. This translates into CATSETGLAETQYF.